This section outlines one T cell receptor beta chain sequence together with its context. Patients with autoimmune history or systemic immunosuppression were excluded. The data originate from a study of OX40 agonist ivuxolimab in advanced cancers. Study-wide background: Patients receiving dose escalation had hepatocellular carcinoma, melanoma, renal cell or head and neck cancer. Partial responses were achieved by three patients, one with hepatocellular carcinoma and two with cutaneous melanoma.

Here immunoSEQ multiplex PCR was the method, and the copy in TCRdb shows in-frame clones only, minus some. Here the sample spans roughly 41,000 clones, roughly nine tenths being singletons. The CDR3 is 13 amino acids. With 0 bases removed from V and 5 bases from J, the gap between germline ends came to 5 bases. Germline CDR1 and CDR2: SGHDT and YYEEEE. The source of this sequence is an adult with an advanced solid tumor such as melanoma, head and neck, liver or kidney cancer. The chain carries TRBV5-6 and TRBJ2-2; no firm D call. The starting material was CD4+ or CD8+ T cells sorted from blood, obtained in a trial of the OX40 agonist ivuxolimab. The CDR3 bases are TGTGCCAGCAGCTTGGTAAATACCGGGGAGCTGTTTTTT. Residues: CASSLVNTGELFF.